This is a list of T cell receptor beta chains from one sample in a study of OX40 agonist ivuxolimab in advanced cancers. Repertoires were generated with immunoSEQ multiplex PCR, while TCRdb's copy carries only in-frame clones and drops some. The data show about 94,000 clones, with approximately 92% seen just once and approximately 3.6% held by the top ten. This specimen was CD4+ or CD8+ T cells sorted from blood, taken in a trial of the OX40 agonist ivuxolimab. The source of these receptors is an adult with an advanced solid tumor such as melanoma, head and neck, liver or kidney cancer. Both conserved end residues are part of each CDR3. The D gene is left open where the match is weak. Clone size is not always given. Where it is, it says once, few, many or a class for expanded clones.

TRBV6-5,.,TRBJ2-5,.,TGTGCCAGCAGTTACTCGAGGGAGCTTCAAGAGACCCAGTACTTC,CASSYSRELQETQYF
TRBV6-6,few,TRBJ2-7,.,TGTGCCAGCAGTTACTCTCAGGGATACTCCTACGAGCAGTACTTC,CASSYSQGYSYEQYF
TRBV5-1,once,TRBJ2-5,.,TGCGCCAGCAGCTTGGCCTTTGGAGGGAAAGAGACCCAGTACTTC,CASSLAFGGKETQYF
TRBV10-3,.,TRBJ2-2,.,TGTGCCATCAGTGAGACAGGGAACACCGGGGAGCTGTTTTTT,CAISETGNTGELFF
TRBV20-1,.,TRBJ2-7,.,TGCAGTGCTCGATTTGCGGATGAGCAGTACTTC,CSARFADEQYF
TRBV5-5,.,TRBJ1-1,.,TGTGCCAGCAGCTTGGGGGCGGCCTACACTGAAGCTTTCTTT,CASSLGAAYTEAFF
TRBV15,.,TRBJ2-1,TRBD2,TGTGCCACCAGCCTTCTAGCGGGAGAGGTCGGTGAGCAGTTCTTC,CATSLLAGEVGEQFF
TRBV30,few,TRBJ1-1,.,TGTGCCTGGAGTGGTACGGGAAGCACTGAAGCTTTCTTT,CAWSGTGSTEAFF
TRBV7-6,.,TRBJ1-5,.,TGTGCCAGCAGCCTCACCGGGAAAAGCAATCAGCCCCAGCATTTT,CASSLTGKSNQPQHF
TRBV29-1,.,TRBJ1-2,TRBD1,TGCAGCGTTTACAGGGGCGGGAACTATGGCTACACCTTC,CSVYRGGNYGYTF
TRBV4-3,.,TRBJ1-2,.,TGCGCCAGCAGCCTGGTATCGGACAGTTCGCCGTGGGGCTACACCTTC,CASSLVSDSSPWGYTF
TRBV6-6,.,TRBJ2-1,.,TGTGCCAGCACCGTAGGGGGTAATGAGCAGTTCTTC,CASTVGGNEQFF
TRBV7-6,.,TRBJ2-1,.,TGTGCCAGCAGCTTAGTCGGGACAAGGCAGTTCTTC,CASSLVGTRQFF
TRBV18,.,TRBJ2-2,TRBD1,TGTGCCAGCTCAACTAGACAGGGATTGAACACCGGGGAGCTGTTTTTT,CASSTRQGLNTGELFF
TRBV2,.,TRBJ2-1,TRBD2,TGTGCCAGCAAACGGACTAGCGGGAGTTACAATGAGCAGTTCTTC,CASKRTSGSYNEQFF
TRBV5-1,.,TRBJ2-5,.,TGCGCCAGCAGCTTGGGGGGCAGCCAAGAGACCCAGTACTTC,CASSLGGSQETQYF
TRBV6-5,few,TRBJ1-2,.,TGTGCCAGCAGTTACGAGGCTAACTATGGCTACACCTTC,CASSYEANYGYTF
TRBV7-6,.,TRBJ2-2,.,TGTGCCAGCAGCTTAGGGGTCAAGCGGGGCCAGGGGTCCTGGGAGCTGTTTTTT,CASSLGVKRGQGSWELFF
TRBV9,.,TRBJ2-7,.,TGTGCCAGCAGCGTAGCCGCCGGGACGATGTACGAGCAGTACTTC,CASSVAAGTMYEQYF
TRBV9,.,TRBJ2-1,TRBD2,TGTGCCAGCAGCACCCCGACTAGCTTTGATGAGCAGTTCTTC,CASSTPTSFDEQFF
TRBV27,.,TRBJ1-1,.,TGTGCCAGCAGTCCGTGGCGGGAAACTGAAGCTTTCTTT,CASSPWRETEAFF
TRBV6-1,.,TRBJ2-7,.,TGTGCCAGCAGTGAAGACAGCACTACCTTCTCCTACGAGCAGTACTTC,CASSEDSTTFSYEQYF
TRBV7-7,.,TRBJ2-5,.,TGTGCTAGCAGCAAAGAGAGGGGGACTACCCAAGAGACCCAGTACTTC,CASSKERGTTQETQYF
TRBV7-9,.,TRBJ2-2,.,TGTGCCAGCAGCCCTACTAGGGCTACAGTCGGGGAGCTGTTTTTT,CASSPTRATVGELFF
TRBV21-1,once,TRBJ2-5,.,TGTGCCAGCAGCGTGAGGATCAAGTACCAAGAGACCCAGTACTTC,CASSVRIKYQETQYF
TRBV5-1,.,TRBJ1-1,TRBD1,TGCGCCAGCAGCCCAAAAAACCGGGACAGGGGTTTCATGAACACTGAAGCTTTCTTT,CASSPKNRDRGFMNTEAFF
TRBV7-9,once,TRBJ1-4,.,TGTGCCAGCAGCTTATTACGCGAGACGGCAACTAATGAAAAACTGTTTTTT,CASSLLRETATNEKLFF
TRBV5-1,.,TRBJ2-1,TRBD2,TGCGCCAGCAGCTTGGGGACTAGCGGGAGGTACAATGAGCAGTTCTTC,CASSLGTSGRYNEQFF
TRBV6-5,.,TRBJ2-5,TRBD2,TGTGCCAGCAGTTCGATGACTAGCGGGGCCCAAGAGACCCAGTACTTC,CASSSMTSGAQETQYF
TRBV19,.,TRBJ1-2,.,TGTGCCAGTAGTATTAATTTCCCGGGGGATGGCTACACCTTC,CASSINFPGDGYTF
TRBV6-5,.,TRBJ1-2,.,TGTGCCAGCAGTTACTCCGCCCAAAACTATGGCTACACCTTC,CASSYSAQNYGYTF
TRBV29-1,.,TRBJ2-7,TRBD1,TGCAGCGCCATGACAGGGAGCTCCTACGAGCAGTACTTC,CSAMTGSSYEQYF
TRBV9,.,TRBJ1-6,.,TGTGCCAGCAGCGTAGGGGGCGCCTCCTATAATTCACCCCTCCACTTT,CASSVGGASYNSPLHF
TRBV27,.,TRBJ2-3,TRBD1,TGTGCCAGCAGTTCGGGACAGGGGAGAGCAGATACGCAGTATTTT,CASSSGQGRADTQYF
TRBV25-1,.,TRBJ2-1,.,TGTGCCAGCAGAGAGGTAGGCTACAATGAGCAGTTCTTC,CASREVGYNEQFF
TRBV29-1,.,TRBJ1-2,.,TGCAGCGTCGCTTCCGGGACCGTGAACTATGGCTACACCTTC,CSVASGTVNYGYTF
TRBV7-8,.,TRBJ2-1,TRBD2,TGTGCCAGCAGCTTATACGCGGGAGATAATGAGCAGTTCTTC,CASSLYAGDNEQFF
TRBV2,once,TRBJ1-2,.,TGTGCCAGCAGTGATGGGGGGGGCTATGGCTACACCTTC,CASSDGGGYGYTF
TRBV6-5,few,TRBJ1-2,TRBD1,TGTGCCAGCAGTTACGGGACAGACTATGGCTACACCTTC,CASSYGTDYGYTF
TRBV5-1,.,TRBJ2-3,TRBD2,TGCGCCAGCGGTCTAGCGGGGGGCACAGATACGCAGTATTTT,CASGLAGGTDTQYF
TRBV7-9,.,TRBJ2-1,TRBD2,TGTGCCAGCAGCCCCTCATTAAGACTAGCGGGAAAACGGGAGCAGTTCTTC,CASSPSLRLAGKREQFF
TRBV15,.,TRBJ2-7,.,TGTGCCACCAGCAGCCTGTGGGGTTCCGAGCAGTACTTC,CATSSLWGSEQYF
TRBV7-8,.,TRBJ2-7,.,TGTGCCAGCAGCTTAGACCCGGGAACCTACGAGCAGTACTTC,CASSLDPGTYEQYF
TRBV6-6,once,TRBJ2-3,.,TGTGCCAGCAGTTACCCGGAACTTGCGGATACGCAGTATTTT,CASSYPELADTQYF
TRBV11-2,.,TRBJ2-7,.,TGTGCCAGCAGCTTAAGGGGGGGGGCCCAATACGAGCAGTACTTC,CASSLRGGAQYEQYF